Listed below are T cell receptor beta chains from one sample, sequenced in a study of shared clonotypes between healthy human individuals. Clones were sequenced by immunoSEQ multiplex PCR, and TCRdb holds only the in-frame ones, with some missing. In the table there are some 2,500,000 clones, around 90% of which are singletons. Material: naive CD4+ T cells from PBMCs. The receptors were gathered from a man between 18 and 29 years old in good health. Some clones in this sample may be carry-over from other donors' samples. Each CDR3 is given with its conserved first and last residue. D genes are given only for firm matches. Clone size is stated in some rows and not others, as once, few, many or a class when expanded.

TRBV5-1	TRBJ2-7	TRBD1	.	TGCGCCAGCAGACTCCACGGGACAGGGGGCAACGAGCAGTACTTC	CASRLHGTGGNEQYF
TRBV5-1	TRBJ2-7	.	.	TGCGCCAGCAGCTTTTCGGTCTCGGGTTCCTACGAGCAGTACTTC	CASSFSVSGSYEQYF
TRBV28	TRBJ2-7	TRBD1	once	TGTGCCAGCAGCTCTTGGACAGGGAGAAACGAGCAGTACTTC	CASSSWTGRNEQYF
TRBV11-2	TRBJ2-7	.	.	TGTGCCAGCAGCCGGGGAGTTTCCTACGAGCAGTACTTC	CASSRGVSYEQYF
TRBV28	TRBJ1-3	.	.	TGTGCCAGCAGTTTAGTGCTCTCTGGAAACACCATATATTTT	CASSLVLSGNTIYF
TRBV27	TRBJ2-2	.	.	TGTGCCACCGCACTAGTCATAAGCGGGGAGCTGTTTTTT	CATALVISGELFF
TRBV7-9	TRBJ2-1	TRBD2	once	TGTGCCAGCTTGGGGACTAGCGGCTACAATGAGCAGTTCTTC	CASLGTSGYNEQFF
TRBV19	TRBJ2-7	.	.	TGTGCCAGTAGTGGGACCGCTTCGGGTCGGGAGCAGTACTTC	CASSGTASGREQYF
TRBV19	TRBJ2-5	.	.	TGTGCCAGTAGTTCCGCTTCGAGGGCGGACCAAGAGACCCAGTACTTC	CASSSASRADQETQYF
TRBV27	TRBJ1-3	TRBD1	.	TGTGCCAGCAGTTTATCCAGGCCAGGGGGCTCTGGAAACACCATATATTTT	CASSLSRPGGSGNTIYF
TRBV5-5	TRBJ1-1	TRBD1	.	TGTGCCAGCAGCTACCCCGACAGGGCAAACACTGAAGCTTTCTTT	CASSYPDRANTEAFF
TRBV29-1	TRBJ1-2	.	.	TGCAGCGTGGCCCAAAGACAGGCCAGACCTCGTGGTGGCTACACCTTC	CSVAQRQARPRGGYTF
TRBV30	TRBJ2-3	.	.	TGTGCCTGGACGCTTCAGCTAGCGACAGATACGCAGTATTTT	CAWTLQLATDTQYF
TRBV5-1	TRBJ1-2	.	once	TGCGCCAGCAGCTTGACAGGTTCCGGCCTTGGCGGCTACACCTTC	CASSLTGSGLGGYTF
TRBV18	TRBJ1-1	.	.	TGTGCCAGCTCACCAGGGGACCAGACCTATAATTTCTTT	CASSPGDQTYNFF
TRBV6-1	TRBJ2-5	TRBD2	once	TGTGCCAGCAGCGGGAGGCCCGAGGAGACCCAGTACTTC	CASSGRPEETQYF
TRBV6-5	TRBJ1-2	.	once	TGTGCCAGCAGTTACCGTGGAGGGGGGGGTGTTGACTACACCTTC	CASSYRGGGGVDYTF
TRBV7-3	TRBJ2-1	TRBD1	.	TGTGCCAGCAGCTTAAAGGGGGCCAATGACGGGAATGAGCAGTTCTTC	CASSLKGANDGNEQFF
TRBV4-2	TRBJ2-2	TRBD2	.	TGTGCCAGCAGCCAAGGCGGGAGAGGGAACACCGGGGAGCTGTTTTTT	CASSQGGRGNTGELFF
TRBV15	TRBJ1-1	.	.	TGTGCCACCAGCAGAGGTACACTCGGGCCTAGGAACACTGAAGCTTTCTTT	CATSRGTLGPRNTEAFF
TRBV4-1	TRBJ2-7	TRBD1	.	TGCGCCAGCAGCGTCCGACAGGGCCCCTACGAGCAGTACTTC	CASSVRQGPYEQYF
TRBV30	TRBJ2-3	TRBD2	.	TGTGCCTGGAGTGCACTAGCGGGGACAGATACGCAGTATTTT	CAWSALAGTDTQYF
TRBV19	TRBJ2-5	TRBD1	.	TGTGCCAGTAGTATTGGTCTGGGACAGGCGCAAGAGACCCAGTACTTC	CASSIGLGQAQETQYF
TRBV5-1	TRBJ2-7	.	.	TGCGCCAGCAGCCGGGGAAGCGACTACGAGCAGTACTTC	CASSRGSDYEQYF
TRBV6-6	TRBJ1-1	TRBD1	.	TGTGCCAGCAGTCGACAGGGTTCGAACACTGAAGCTTTCTTT	CASSRQGSNTEAFF
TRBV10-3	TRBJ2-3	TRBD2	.	TGTGCCATCAGTGGAACTAGCGGAGGGGATACGCAGTATTTT	CAISGTSGGDTQYF
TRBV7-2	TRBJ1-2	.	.	TGTGCCAGCAGCTTAGGGACCACGGGACGAGATCCATTCTATGGGGGCTACACCTTC	CASSLGTTGRDPFYGGYTF
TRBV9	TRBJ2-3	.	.	TGTGCCAGCAGCGTAGTCCCGACCACAGATACGCAGTATTTT	CASSVVPTTDTQYF
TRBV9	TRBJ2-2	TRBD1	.	TGTGCCAGCAGCGTAGGTCAGGGGGCGCGAATCGGGGAGCTGTTTTTT	CASSVGQGARIGELFF
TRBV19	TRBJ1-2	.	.	TGTGCCAGTAGTTCACAGCTTTCTAACTATGGCTACACCTTC	CASSSQLSNYGYTF
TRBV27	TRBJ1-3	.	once	TGTGCCAGCAGTTTAGGAGGGTTCAAGGCCCGAAACACCATATATTTT	CASSLGGFKARNTIYF
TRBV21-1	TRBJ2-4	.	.	TGTGCCAGCAGCATTCTAGGGGGGGAATGTGGAGATACAAACATTCAGTACTTC	CASSILGGECGDTNIQYF
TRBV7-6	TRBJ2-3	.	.	TGTGCCAGCAGCCTTTTAGGGGTCAGGGGAACAGATACGCAGTATTTT	CASSLLGVRGTDTQYF
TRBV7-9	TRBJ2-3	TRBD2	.	TGTGCCTCAGCTTTGGTGGCTAGCGGACTCCTAAAAGGCACAGATACGCAGTATTTT	CASALVASGLLKGTDTQYF
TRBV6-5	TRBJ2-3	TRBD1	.	TGTGCCAGCAGTCGACGGACAGGGGGCTCAGATACGCAGTATTTT	CASSRRTGGSDTQYF
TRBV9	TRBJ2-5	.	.	TGTGCCAGCAGCGCGGAGGGGGGCCCCTCGACCCAGTACTTC	CASSAEGGPSTQYF
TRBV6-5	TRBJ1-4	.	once	TGTGCCAGCAGACGGGCGGAAGGGAGTGAAAAACTGTTTTTT	CASRRAEGSEKLFF
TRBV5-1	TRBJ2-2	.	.	TGCGCCAGCAGCTTGCTACTGGAAACGAACACCGGGGAGCTGTTTTTT	CASSLLLETNTGELFF
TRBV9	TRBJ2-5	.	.	TGTGCCAGCAGCCTCCGTTCCGAACGGGAGACCCAGTACTTC	CASSLRSERETQYF
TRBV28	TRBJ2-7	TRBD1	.	TGTGCCAGCACCCACTCGGGACAGAACTCCTACGAGCAGTACTTC	CASTHSGQNSYEQYF
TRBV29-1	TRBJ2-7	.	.	TGCAGCGTTGAAGGAGACTGGGGATCCTACGAGCAGTACTTC	CSVEGDWGSYEQYF
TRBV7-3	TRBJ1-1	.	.	TGTGCCAGCAGCTTAATAGGAGGGGGTGACACTGAAGCTTTCTTT	CASSLIGGGDTEAFF
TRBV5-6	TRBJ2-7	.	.	TGTGCCAGCAGCTTTCGCGGATTTTCCTACGAGCAGTACTTC	CASSFRGFSYEQYF
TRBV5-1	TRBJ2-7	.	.	TGCGCCAGCAGCTTGGGCAGGGGTAGGGCCTACGAGCAGTACTTC	CASSLGRGRAYEQYF
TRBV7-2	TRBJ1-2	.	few	TGTGCCAGCAGCTTACCACAGACCGCTGGCTACACCTTC	CASSLPQTAGYTF
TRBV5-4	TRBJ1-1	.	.	TGTGCCAGCAGCTTGGCGACCCGGGGACCGTCGAACACTGAAGCTTTCTTT	CASSLATRGPSNTEAFF
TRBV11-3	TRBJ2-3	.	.	TGTGCCAGCAGCTTAGGGGTGTCTAGCACAGATACGCAGTATTTT	CASSLGVSSTDTQYF